These 30 T cell receptor beta chains were all obtained from the same sample, sequenced in a study of cytotoxic CD8 clonotypes in ibrutinib-treated CLL. The assay was immunoSEQ multiplex PCR, and TCRdb's table has in-frame clones only and misses some. The data show under 300,000 clones, 70% to 80% seen once. Sequences were derived from PBMCs, sampled at disease progression, from a patient treated with ibrutinib. Every receptor here comes from a human donor with chronic lymphocytic leukemia.

V and J are TRBV5-5 and TRBJ2-7; maybe TRBD1 (5 bases). V lost 0 bases, J lost 2 bases, and 12 bases lay in between. CDR1 is SGHKS and CDR2 is YYEKEE in the germline V gene (reference sequence). The CDR3 loop spans 15 amino acids. In DNA form, the CDR3 reads TGTGCCAGCAGCTTGGCCCAGGGTATCGCCTACGAGCAGTACTTC. As protein: CASSLAQGIAYEQYF.

This clone was detected a few times. This chain uses TRBV29-1 with TRBJ2-5, with TRBD2 matching over 7 bases. Germline V gives CDR1 SQVTM, CDR2 ANQGSEA. This CDR3 comprises 11 residues. V lost 4 bases, J lost 4 bases, and 0 bases stayed unmatched. The CDR3 is CSVGEGETQYF. For the CDR3, the DNA is TGCAGCGTTGGGGAGGGAGAGACCCAGTACTTC.

This chain joins TRBV27 and TRBJ2-3; D gene uncertain. The V and J ends lost 1 base and 2 bases respectively, with 13 bases between them. The CDR3 covers 16 residues. Germline values: CDR1 MNHEY, CDR2 SMNVEV (reference sequence). The CDR3: CASSLLGGFHTDTQYF. The CDR3 DNA is TGTGCCAGCAGTTTATTAGGCGGTTTCCACACAGATACGCAGTATTTT.

The gene calls are TRBV11-2 and TRBJ2-1, with D perhaps TRBD1 (6 bases). Germline-derived CDR1 and CDR2 are SGHAT and FQNNGV. V was shortened by 3 bases and J by 8 bases, with 14 bases between the two germline ends. This CDR3 has 14 amino acids. This CDR3 is CASSFYRVGDEQFF. The CDR3 DNA is TGTGCCAGCAGCTTCTACAGGGTTGGGGATGAGCAGTTCTTC.

J is TRBJ1-2 and V is TRBV29-1; a possible D gene is TRBD1 (5 bases). This CDR3 is built from 16 residues. Trimming left V 4 bases short and J 2 bases short, with 20 bases between. Germline loops: CDR1 SQVTM, CDR2 ANQGSEA. Written as DNA, the CDR3 is TGCAGCGTTGGTCAAGGGTTGGGACGGAAAAACTATGGCTACACCTTC. Encoded protein: CSVGQGLGRKNYGYTF.

This chain connects TRBV5-5 to TRBJ2-2, with TRBD2 matching 8 bases. Trimming took 0 bases from V and 2 from J; bases not matched to a gene: 3. Germline V gene lookup returns CDR1 SGHKS and CDR2 YYEKEE (reference sequence). The CDR3 is made up of 16 amino acids. Here the CDR3 reads CASSLGTSLNTGELFF. CDR3 in DNA: TGTGCCAGCAGCTTGGGGACTAGCCTAAACACCGGGGAGCTGTTTTTT. Full variable domain (outside the CDR3, taken from reference TRBV5-5 and TRBJ2-2): DAGVTQSPTHLIKTRGQQVTLRCSPISGHKSVSWYQQVLGQGPQFIFQYYEKEERGRGNFPDRFSARQFPNYSSELNVNALLLGDSALYLCASSLGTSLNTGELFFGEGSRLTVL.

This clone was recorded only once. J is TRBJ1-2 and V is TRBV6-6; D is uncertain. The V end was cut by 0 bases, the J end by 4 bases, with 9 bases between. The CDR3 runs to 14 residues. Germline V lookup: CDR1 MNHNY, CDR2 SVGAGI (reference sequence). In nucleotides, the CDR3 is TGTGCCAGCAGTTACTCGATAGGGTCCTATGGCTACACCTTC. The encoded protein is CASSYSIGSYGYTF.

The chain links TRBV19 to TRBJ2-1; D uncertain. Between the trimmed V and J ends, which lost 3 bases and 6 bases, there was a span of 15 bases. This CDR3 is 15 amino acids long. CDR1 LNHDA and CDR2 SQIVND come from the germline V gene (reference sequence). CDR3 protein: CASSMELIFVNEQFF. The CDR3 DNA reads TGTGCCAGTAGTATGGAACTGATTTTCGTCAATGAGCAGTTCTTC. Complete variable domain (other parts from reference TRBV19 and TRBJ2-1): DGGITQSPKYLFRKEGQNVTLSCEQNLNHDAMYWYRQDPGQGLRLIYYSQIVNDFQKGDIAEGYSVSREKKESFPLTVTSAQKNPTAFYLCASSMELIFVNEQFFGPGTRLTVL.

The chain employs TRBV9 and TRBJ2-1; 13 nucleotides align to TRBD2. The CDR3 runs to 18 residues. V lost 0 bases to trimming and J lost 5 bases; unmatched junction nucleotides: 8. From germline, CDR1 is SGDLS and CDR2 YYNGEE. CDR3 amino acids: CASSVGLAGGLQHNEQFF. CDR3 DNA sequence: TGTGCCAGCAGCGTAGGACTAGCGGGAGGTCTACAACACAATGAGCAGTTCTTC.

The CDR3 DNA follows: TGCGCCAGCAGCTGGACGGACTCCTACAATGAGCAGTTCTTC. Residues: CASSWTDSYNEQFF. V usage is TRBV5-1 and J usage is TRBJ2-1; D not resolved. Germline lookup yields CDR1 SGHRS and CDR2 YFSETQ. Trimming shortened V by 3 bases and J by 0 bases, and 7 bases separated the two germline ends. This CDR3 comprises 14 residues. The whole variable domain, remainder taken from reference TRBV5-1 and TRBJ2-1, is KAGVTQTPRYLIKTRGQQVTLSCSPISGHRSVSWYQQTPGQGLQFLFEYFSETQRNKGNFPGRFSGRQFSNSRSEMNVSTLELGDSALYLCASSWTDSYNEQFFGPGTRLTVL.

This rearrangement joins TRBV13 to TRBJ2-1; no definite D call. Trimming left V 1 base short and J 6 bases short, with 7 bases between. CDR3 length equals 13 residues. The germline CDR1 and CDR2 sequences are PRHDT and FYEKMQ (reference sequence). The CDR3 sequence is CASSLAGSNEQFF. The CDR3 DNA is TGTGCCAGCAGCTTAGCGGGTAGCAATGAGCAGTTCTTC.

V usage is TRBV2 and J usage is TRBJ2-5; TRBD2 aligns across 12 bases. With V trimmed by 8 bases and J by 5 bases, 15 bases remained unmatched. This CDR3 contains 17 residues. CDR1 SNHLY and CDR2 FYNNEI come from the germline V gene. This chain's CDR3 is CASAGRSSGGAIETQYF. The CDR3 DNA reads TGTGCCAGCGCCGGGAGATCTAGCGGGGGGGCCATCGAGACCCAGTACTTC.

The chain combines TRBV9 with TRBJ2-1; 7 nucleotides match TRBD1. The J segment lost 6 bases and the V segment lost 4 bases, leaving 10 bases of the junction unmatched. Germline CDR1 and CDR2: SGDLS and YYNGEE. The CDR3 sequence is 15 residues long. The CDR3 DNA reads as TGTGCCAGCAGCCCCCAGACAGGGATGGCCAATGAGCAGTTCTTC. Its protein product is CASSPQTGMANEQFF. The whole variable domain, remainder taken from reference TRBV9 and TRBJ2-1, is DSGVTQTPKHLITATGQRVTLRCSPRSGDLSVYWYQQSLDQGLQFLIQYYNGEERAKGNILERFSAQQFPDLHSELNLSSLELGDSALYFCASSPQTGMANEQFFGPGTRLTVL.

The chain is built from TRBV6-5 and TRBJ2-7; TRBD1 matches at 8 bases. This CDR3 is built from 13 residues. CDR1 is MNHEY, CDR2 SVGAGI, per germline. Losses at the gene ends were 6 bases for V and 2 bases for J; bases not matched to a gene: 3. The CDR3 sequence is CASRIQGAYEQYF. CDR3 nucleotide sequence: TGTGCCAGCAGAATACAGGGGGCCTACGAGCAGTACTTC.

This clone showed up just a few times. The genes are TRBV18 and TRBJ2-7, with D perhaps being TRBD1 or TRBD2 (5 bases each). Germline V gene data show CDR1 as KGHSH and CDR2 as LQKENI. The CDR3 sequence is 16 residues long. V was clipped by 0 bases and J by 4 bases, with 16 bases between them. CDR3 sequence reads: CASSPPPGTPPYEQYF. CDR3 bases: TGTGCCAGCTCACCACCCCCAGGGACGCCCCCTTACGAGCAGTACTTC. The variable domain in full, with the rest retrieved from reference TRBV18 and TRBJ2-7, is NAGVMQNPRHLVRRRGQEARLRCSPMKGHSHVYWYRQLPEEGLKFMVYLQKENIIDESGMPKERFSAEFPKEGPSILRIQQVVRGDSAAYFCASSPPPGTPPYEQYFGPGTRLTVT.

About this clone: At the DNA level, this CDR3 is encoded by other sequences in the same sample as well. The rearrangement joins TRBV7-9 to TRBJ2-2; 9 nucleotides agree with TRBD2. V lost 5 bases and J lost 2; bases outside the gene matches: 3. The CDR3 totals 15 residues. From germline, CDR1 is SEHNR and CDR2 FQNEAQ (reference sequence). CDR3 nucleotide sequence: TGTGCCAGCAGCCGACTAGCGGCAAACACCGGGGAGCTGTTTTTT. Translation: CASSRLAANTGELFF.

Here the CDR3 DNA reads TGTGCCAGCCTCCCCGGGGGGTTCAATGAGCAGTTCTTC. Translated, it gives CASLPGGFNEQFF. This rearrangement joins TRBV7-9 to TRBJ2-1, with 7 bases lining up with TRBD2. V lost 8 bases to trimming and J lost 6 bases; unmatched junction nucleotides: 7. CDR1 is SEHNR and CDR2 is FQNEAQ in the germline V gene (reference sequence). CDR3 size: 13 residues.

The CDR3 DNA is TGTGCCAGCAGTGATCTGACTAGACCTTCCTACGAGCAGTACTTC. Translating gives CASSDLTRPSYEQYF. The chain combines TRBV2 with TRBJ2-7; a weak D match, TRBD2 (6 bases). V was pared by 3 bases and J by 1 base, with 13 bases between. Germline CDR1 and CDR2: SNHLY and FYNNEI. This CDR3 has 15 residues.

As regards this clone: Other nucleotide sequences from this sample produce the same CDR3. The V and J genes are TRBV15 and TRBJ1-2; no clear D. The germline V and J ends were trimmed by 0 bases and 4 bases, with 6 bases remaining between them. CDR1 is LNHNV and CDR2 is YYDKDF in the germline V gene (reference sequence). This CDR3 contains 13 residues. The CDR3 protein is CATSRDRGYGYTF. The CDR3 bases are TGTGCCACCAGCAGAGATCGGGGCTATGGCTACACCTTC.

This sequence joins TRBV27 and TRBJ2-1; D is perhaps TRBD1 (6 bases). The CDR3 extends over 15 amino acids. CDR1 is MNHEY, CDR2 SMNVEV, per germline (reference sequence). Trimming stripped 5 bases from V and 5 bases from J, with 16 bases between. CDR3 in amino acids: CASSRFQGKDNEQFF. The CDR3 bases are TGTGCCAGCAGTCGTTTTCAGGGGAAAGACAATGAGCAGTTCTTC.

The genes are TRBV4-1 and TRBJ2-5; D is unclear. This CDR3 has 13 amino acids. V shed 4 bases and J shed 5 bases, with 11 bases lying between them. Germline V gives CDR1 MGHRA, CDR2 YSYEKL. The CDR3 protein is CASSLTIGETQYF. DNA of the CDR3: TGCGCCAGCAGCCTTACGATAGGGGAGACCCAGTACTTC.

The chain uses TRBV25-1 and TRBJ2-2; TRBD2 aligns across 8 bases. Unmatched junction bases numbered 7, after V lost 1 base and J lost 6 bases. There are 16 residues in the CDR3. Germline CDR1 MGHDK, CDR2 SYGVNS. The CDR3 DNA sequence: TGTGCCAGCAGTGAATTTCGGTCGGGGGGGCCCGGGGAGCTGTTTTTT. It translates to CASSEFRSGGPGELFF. Together with reference TRBV25-1 and TRBJ2-2, the CDR3 gives the full variable domain: EADIYQTPRYLVIGTGKKITLECSQTMGHDKMYWYQQDPGMELHLIHYSYGVNSTEKGDLSSESTVSRIRTEHFPLTLESARPSHTSQYLCASSEFRSGGPGELFFGEGSRLTVL.

J is TRBJ2-7 and V is TRBV28, with D possibly TRBD1 on 6 matching bases. CDR1 and CDR2 (germline): MDHEN, SYDVKM. This CDR3 is 13 amino acids long. Trimming stripped 8 bases from V and 2 bases from J, with 13 bases between. This CDR3 is CASYGRGPYEQYF. The CDR3 nucleotides are TGTGCCAGCTACGGCAGGGGCCCCTACGAGCAGTACTTC. The full variable domain, with the rest looked up from reference TRBV28 and TRBJ2-7, is DVKVTQSSRYLVKRTGEKVFLECVQDMDHENMFWYRQDPGLGLRLIYFSYDVKMKEKGDIPEGYSVSREKKERFSLILESASTNQTSMYLCASYGRGPYEQYFGPGTRLTVT.

This clone was found a few times. The rearrangement links TRBV5-1 to TRBJ2-3; 7 nucleotides line up with TRBD2. The CDR3 extends over 15 amino acids. The junction had 4 bases not matched to a gene; V was cut back by 2 bases and J by 1 base. Germline V gene sequence: CDR1 SGHRS, CDR2 YFSETQ. The CDR3 sequence: CASSLERGGTDTQYF. The DNA of the CDR3 is TGCGCCAGCAGCTTAGAGCGGGGTGGCACAGATACGCAGTATTTT.

The rearrangement uses TRBV7-6 and TRBJ1-2; 8 bases map to TRBD1. The CDR3 is 14 amino acids. Germline CDR1 and CDR2: SGHVS and FNYEAQ. The ends lost 3 bases at V and 6 bases at J; junction bases unmatched: 6. CDR3 nucleotide sequence: TGTGCCAGCAGCTTTGGACAGGGCAGTAATGGCTACACCTTC. Translated: CASSFGQGSNGYTF.

The V and J genes are TRBV5-6 and TRBJ1-2, with a weak D call TRBD1 (5 bases). Germline values: CDR1 SGHDT, CDR2 YYEEEE. Trimming removed 0 bases from V and 6 bases from J, with 12 bases in between. The CDR3 has 14 amino acids. In DNA form, the CDR3 reads TGTGCCAGCAGCTTGGCCGGTTCAGGGAATGGCTACACCTTC. As protein: CASSLAGSGNGYTF.

This clone showed up just a few times. The chain carries TRBV7-8 and TRBJ2-1, with 7 bases identical to TRBD2. The CDR3 runs to 13 residues. Germline CDR1 and CDR2: SGHVS and FQNEAQ. With 6 bases clipped from V and 15 bases from J, the junction kept 14 bases outside the gene matches. CDR3 nucleotide sequence: TGTGCCAGCAGGGAGACCCCTAGCGGTGGGGGGTTCTTC. Translating gives CASRETPSGGGFF.

This chain joins TRBV5-1 and TRBJ2-3; 7 nucleotides match TRBD2. In germline, CDR1 is SGHRS, CDR2 YFSETQ. Trimming removed 0 bases from V and 3 bases from J; junction bases left unmatched: 7. This CDR3 comprises 16 residues. The CDR3 region is CASSLEGRGVTDTQYF. The DNA for the CDR3 is TGCGCCAGCAGCTTGGAAGGCCGGGGGGTGACAGATACGCAGTATTTT.

The chain has TRBV7-2 and TRBJ2-1; D may be TRBD2 (5 bases). Trimming took off 5 bases at V and 7 bases at J, with 18 bases between the two ends. The CDR3 spans 15 residues. The germline V gene has CDR1 SGHTA and CDR2 FQGNSA. The CDR3 DNA reads TGTGCCAGCAGCGTGGGTAGCGCCTTGGGTAATGAGCAGTTCTTC. Translated: CASSVGSALGNEQFF.

The V call is TRBV6-5, the J call TRBJ1-3; unclear D gene. Germline V gene data show CDR1 as MNHEY and CDR2 as SVGAGI. Between the trimmed V and J ends, which lost 5 bases and 3 bases, there was a span of 11 bases. This CDR3 is 14 amino acids long. The CDR3 protein is CASSTKGRGNTIYF. The CDR3 DNA sequence: TGTGCCAGCAGTACTAAGGGCCGTGGAAACACCATATATTTT.